Detailed here is one T cell receptor beta chain. Assay used: immunoSEQ multiplex PCR; TCRdb lists only in-frame clones, some missing. The table lists tens of thousands of clones, around 91% of them singletons. J lost 0 bases, V lost 0 bases, and 3 bases had no gene match. Germline-derived CDR1 and CDR2 are SGHNT and YYREEE (reference sequence). The CDR3 consists of 15 residues. This record belongs to a study of blood T cell repertoires in COVID-19. V gene TRBV5-4 combines with J gene TRBJ2-7; 7 bases are a match to TRBD2. This clonotype was sampled from a man aged 50-60 years with acute or convalescent COVID-19. Sequencing was performed on peripheral blood. CDR3 protein: CASSLGGLSSYEQYF. The CDR3 DNA follows: TGTGCCAGCAGCTTGGGGGGACTAAGCTCCTACGAGCAGTACTTC.